The 14 T cell receptor beta chains below come from one sample, sequenced in a study of radiation and T cells in renal cell carcinoma. Regarding time point: blood 2 weeks post-SBRT. Treatment denoted: 15 Gy SBRT to primary tumor, nephrectomy 4 weeks later. The data were produced by immunoSEQ multiplex PCR, yet TCRdb's version contains in-frame clones alone and is incomplete. The table has 100,000 to 150,000 clones, 85% to 90% seen once. Sequences were derived from blood, sampled from a patient whose treatment included radiotherapy and nephrectomy. These receptors originate from a woman in her 70s with renal cell carcinoma.

V is TRBV2 and J is TRBJ2-1; a possible D gene is TRBD2 (5 bases). The CDR3 runs 12 residues. Looked up from germline, CDR1 is SNHLY and CDR2 is FYNNEI. The V and J ends lost 5 bases and 3 bases respectively, with 5 bases between them. The CDR3 region is CASSRDYNEQFF. For the CDR3, the DNA is TGTGCCAGCAGTCGGGACTACAATGAGCAGTTCTTC.

The chain carries TRBV7-9 and TRBJ1-5; weak D call: TRBD1 (5 bases). Trimming pared 1 base from V and 3 bases from J, leaving 16 bases between. The CDR3 is 17 amino acids. Germline loops: CDR1 SEHNR, CDR2 FQNEAQ (reference sequence). In DNA, the CDR3 is TGTGCCAGCAGCTTAGTGGGCAGGGAAAAGGTCAATCAGCCCCAGCATTTT. Protein sequence: CASSLVGREKVNQPQHF.

The gene calls are TRBV5-1 and TRBJ2-1; 7 bases align to TRBD2. The CDR3 totals 16 residues. CDR1 SGHRS and CDR2 YFSETQ come from the germline V gene. The V and J ends lost 7 bases and 1 base, in that order; junction bases with no gene match: 11. DNA of the CDR3: TGCGCCAGCGATCGGTCGATGGGAGGGTCCTACAATGAGCAGTTCTTC. Protein: CASDRSMGGSYNEQFF.

The chain uses TRBV5-1 and TRBJ2-3, with 7 bases that match TRBD2. Germline CDR1 is SGHRS and CDR2 is YFSETQ. V shed 5 bases, J shed 0 bases, and the junction held 6 bases outside the gene matches. The CDR3 is made up of 15 amino acids. CDR3 nucleotide sequence: TGCGCCAGCAGTTGGGGAGGGTCTAGCACAGATACGCAGTATTTT. It translates to CASSWGGSSTDTQYF. Looking up the rest from reference TRBV5-1 and TRBJ2-3 gives the full variable domain: KAGVTQTPRYLIKTRGQQVTLSCSPISGHRSVSWYQQTPGQGLQFLFEYFSETQRNKGNFPGRFSGRQFSNSRSEMNVSTLELGDSALYLCASSWGGSSTDTQYFGPGTRLTVL.

The chain uses TRBV5-3 and TRBJ2-3; 7 positions match TRBD1. TRBV5-3 is an ORF for which the function is uncertain. The CDR3 is 13 residues long. Germline trimming cut 5 bases from V and 5 bases from J; bases unmatched to any gene: 5. CDR3 region: CARSPRGLDTQYF. CDR3 sequence (DNA): TGTGCCAGAAGTCCTAGGGGGCTAGATACGCAGTATTTT.

The CDR3 coding sequence is TGTGCCAGCAGCCGCACAGGGTCCTATGGCTACACCTTC. This gives the protein CASSRTGSYGYTF. The chain joins TRBV5-6 to TRBJ1-2; weak D call: TRBD1 (6 bases). The germline V and J ends were trimmed by 4 bases and 4 bases, with 11 bases remaining between them. The CDR3 contains 13 residues. CDR1 SGHDT and CDR2 YYEEEE come from the germline V gene.

The chain joins TRBV7-9 to TRBJ1-2; 7 nucleotides agree with TRBD1. V trimming: 0 bases; J trimming: 8 bases; junction bases outside the gene matches: 9. Germline values: CDR1 SEHNR, CDR2 FQNEAQ (reference sequence). This CDR3 comprises 15 residues. DNA for the CDR3: TGTGCCAGCAGCTTAGCGGAGGCACAGGGGAAGGGCTACACCTTC. Its translation is CASSLAEAQGKGYTF.

The DNA for the CDR3 is TGTGCCACCAGCAGACGGACAGGGGCGCCAGATACGCAGTATTTT. Encoded protein: CATSRRTGAPDTQYF. The V gene is TRBV15, the J gene TRBJ2-3; the match to TRBD1 covers 9 bases. Germline V CDR1 and CDR2: LNHNV, YYDKDF (reference sequence). Germline trimming cut 2 bases from V and 4 bases from J; bases unmatched to any gene: 4. The CDR3 contains 15 residues.

This chain joins TRBV19 and TRBJ2-1; TRBD2 might be the D (5 bases). The CDR3 is 11 residues long. Trimming took 9 bases from V and 11 from J, leaving 14 bases between them. Germline V gives CDR1 LNHDA, CDR2 SQIVND (reference sequence). The CDR3 DNA is TGTGCCAGCGGACTGTCGGAGCAGCAGTTCTTC. This gives the protein CASGLSEQQFF.

This rearrangement joins TRBV6-6 to TRBJ1-1; TRBD1 is a possible D gene (6 bases). The V gene's germline CDR1 is MNHNY and CDR2 SVGAGI (reference sequence). The CDR3 extends over 12 amino acids. The V and J ends lost 6 bases and 7 bases respectively, with 12 bases between them. For the CDR3, the DNA is TGTGCCAGCAGCTCTGGACAGAGTGAAGCTTTCTTT. This codes for CASSSGQSEAFF.

The chain employs TRBV6-6 and TRBJ2-2; 10 bases are shared with TRBD1. The CDR3 extends over 16 amino acids. V shed 5 bases and J 4 bases; nucleotides not matched to a gene: 7. Looked up from germline, CDR1 is MNHNY and CDR2 is SVGAGI (reference sequence). The CDR3 reads CASSKGQGEITGELFF. The CDR3 DNA reads as TGTGCCAGCAGTAAAGGACAGGGGGAAATCACCGGGGAGCTGTTTTTT.

The rearrangement joins TRBV29-1 to TRBJ2-7, with 7 nucleotides matching TRBD2. The CDR3 covers 11 residues. Germline values: CDR1 SQVTM, CDR2 ANQGSEA. In DNA form, the CDR3 reads TGCACGGCGGGGGAGTTCTACGAGCAGTACTTC. Its translation: CTAGEFYEQYF.

This clone was recorded only once. This chain uses TRBV6-1 with TRBJ1-6; TRBD1 aligns across 8 bases. CDR3 length: 14 amino acids. V lost 6 bases and J lost 10; bases outside the gene matches: 8. CDR1 is MNHNS and CDR2 is SASEGT in the germline V gene. The CDR3 DNA sequence: TGTGCCAGCAGGCTGACAGGGGAAGGATCACCCCTCCACTTT. This gives the protein CASRLTGEGSPLHF.

The chain recombines TRBV7-6 with TRBJ1-6, with D perhaps matching TRBD1 (5 bases). V was shortened by 5 bases and J by 13 bases, with 21 bases between the two germline ends. The length of the CDR3 is 15 residues. Germline assignment: CDR1 SGHVS and CDR2 FNYEAQ. Written as DNA, the CDR3 is TGTGCCAGCAGCCTGACCTGGGGGAGGGAGACCCCCCTCCACTTT. Its translation: CASSLTWGRETPLHF.